This T cell receptor (beta chain) was recorded in a study of T cells after yellow fever vaccination. About the study: Preparation of fractions with low cell numbers was performed using SMART-Seq v4 Ultra Low Input.

This clonotype is deemed medium-sized (0.01 to 0.1%). The target antigen is unknown. The CDR3 is 16 amino acids. V shed 3 bases and J 4 bases; nucleotides not matched to a gene: 7. Notes on the study in general: It was the secondary response that reached its peak faster, day 5 versus 15, but it was weaker. Booster samples showed a return of most primary-vaccination clones (about 96% CD4, 70% to 90% CD8).

In making TCR cDNA, 5'RACE template switching added a universal primer site and UMIs to it. TCRdb analysed the 5' RACE reads with MiXCR anew, one entry per CDR3 protein. In the table there are 95,000 to 150,000 distinct CDR3 sequences, over 12% of which are singletons. Source: CD8+ T cells sorted from PBMCs, taken 5 days after the yellow fever booster vaccination. The chain links TRBV12-3 or TRBV12-4 to TRBJ2-1; TRBD2 agrees at 9 bases. The source of this sequence is a man between 18 and 29 years old who received the YFV17D yellow fever vaccine. The CDR3 sequence: CASSFLAGGPYNEQFF. The CDR3, as DNA: TGTGCCAGCAGTTTCCTCGCGGGGGGGCCTTACAATGAGCAGTTCTTC.